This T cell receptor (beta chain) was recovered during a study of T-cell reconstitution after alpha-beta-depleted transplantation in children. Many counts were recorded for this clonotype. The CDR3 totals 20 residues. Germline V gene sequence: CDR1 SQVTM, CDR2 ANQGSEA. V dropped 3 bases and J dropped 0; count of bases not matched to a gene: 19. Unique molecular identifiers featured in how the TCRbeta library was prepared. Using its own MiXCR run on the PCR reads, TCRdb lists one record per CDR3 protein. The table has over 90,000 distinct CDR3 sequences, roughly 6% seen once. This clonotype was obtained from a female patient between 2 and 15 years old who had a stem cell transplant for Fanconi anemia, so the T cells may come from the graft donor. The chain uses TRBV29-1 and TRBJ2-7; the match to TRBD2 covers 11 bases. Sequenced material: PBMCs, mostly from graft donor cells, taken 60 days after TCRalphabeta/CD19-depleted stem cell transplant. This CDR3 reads CSVDPGLAGMILGSSYEQYF. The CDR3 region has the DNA TGCAGCGTTGATCCAGGACTAGCGGGTATGATCCTGGGGTCCTCCTACGAGCAGTACTTC.